Each of the 12 T cell receptor beta chains below was sequenced from the same sample in a study of T cell responses to AZD1222 COVID-19 vaccine. The method was immunoSEQ multiplex PCR; TCRdb's version includes in-frame clones alone and lacks a portion of them. This sample carries 130,000 to 150,000 clones, 80% to 95% of them seen once, and the ten largest clones take just over 3%. The sample consisted of peripheral blood, taken on day 0 of AZD1222 vaccination. The receptors were gathered from an adult in good health.

This sequence joins TRBV6-5 and TRBJ2-7; no clear D gene. V was trimmed by 0 bases and J by 2 bases, leaving 11 bases between them. The length of the CDR3 is 15 residues. Per the germline V gene, CDR1 is MNHEY and CDR2 is SVGAGI. The CDR3 coding sequence is TGTGCCAGCAGTTACTCGACGGACGCTGCCTACGAGCAGTACTTC. Translation: CASSYSTDAAYEQYF.

The chain employs TRBV28 and TRBJ2-1, with 11 positions matching TRBD2. This CDR3 is built from 17 residues. The germline gives CDR1 MDHEN, CDR2 SYDVKM. The J segment lost 4 bases and the V segment lost 6 bases, leaving 11 bases of the junction unmatched. Written as DNA, the CDR3 is TGTGCCAGCAGCCGTTGGAGGCTAGCGGGAGGTTACAATGAGCAGTTCTTC. It yields the protein CASSRWRLAGGYNEQFF.

The table lists this clone with a count of one. The chain links TRBV18 to TRBJ2-1; TRBD2 agrees at 9 bases. Germline CDR1 reads KGHSH; CDR2 reads LQKENI. This CDR3 has 19 residues. V was pared by 1 base and J by 14 bases, with 24 bases of the junction left unmatched. The CDR3 loop reads CASSPLDFGGDTGTSIKFF. Written as DNA, the CDR3 is TGTGCCAGCTCACCACTTGATTTTGGGGGCGATACCGGGACTAGCATTAAGTTCTTC.

J is TRBJ2-7 and V is TRBV10-1; 8 nucleotides match TRBD2. The CDR3 loop spans 14 amino acids. In germline, CDR1 is WNHNN, CDR2 SYGVQD (reference sequence). The trim removed 2 bases at V and 1 base at J, leaving 1 base unmatched. CDR3 amino acids: CASSEQRESYEQYF. As DNA, the CDR3 is TGCGCCAGCAGTGAGCAGCGGGAGTCCTACGAGCAGTACTTC.

V and J are TRBV15 and TRBJ2-5; D unclear. The CDR3 runs 13 residues. CDR1 is LNHNV and CDR2 is YYDKDF in the germline V gene (reference sequence). Trimming left V 0 bases short and J 5 bases short, with 7 bases between. This CDR3 is CATSRDLGETQYF. Here the CDR3 DNA reads TGTGCCACCAGCAGAGATCTCGGGGAGACCCAGTACTTC.

This chain connects TRBV29-1 to TRBJ1-1, with unresolved D. The CDR3 runs 13 residues. The germline CDR1 and CDR2 sequences are SQVTM and ANQGSEA. The CDR3 loop is CSATGNFNTEAFF. The CDR3 DNA reads as TGCAGTGCAACTGGAAATTTCAACACTGAAGCTTTCTTT.

The V call is TRBV4-1, the J call TRBJ1-5; D remains ambiguous. The CDR3 extends over 17 amino acids. The V gene lost 1 base and the J gene lost 1 base, with 14 bases spanning the gap. In germline, CDR1 is MGHRA, CDR2 YSYEKL. CDR3 loop: CASSQGPGRRSNQPQHF. In nucleotides, the CDR3 is TGCGCCAGCAGCCAAGGCCCGGGAAGGCGAAGCAATCAGCCCCAGCATTTT.

V usage is TRBV7-9 and J usage is TRBJ2-7, with 10 positions matching TRBD2. Germline values: CDR1 SEHNR, CDR2 FQNEAQ (reference sequence). V was pared by 4 bases and J by 1 base, with 1 base of the junction left unmatched. The CDR3 has 14 residues. CDR3 nucleotides: TGTGCCAGCAGCTGGACTAGCGGATCCTACGAGCAGTACTTC. Protein: CASSWTSGSYEQYF. Full variable domain (outside the CDR3, taken from reference TRBV7-9 and TRBJ2-7): DTGVSQNPRHKITKRGQNVTFRCDPISEHNRLYWYRQTLGQGPEFLTYFQNEAQLEKSRLLSDRFSAERPKGSFSTLEIQRTEQGDSAMYLCASSWTSGSYEQYFGPGTRLTVT.

The gene calls are TRBV12-5 and TRBJ1-4, with 10 bases aligning to TRBD1. The CDR3 runs 14 residues. Germline V gives CDR1 LGHNT, CDR2 FRNRAP. Unmatched junction bases numbered 2, after V lost 4 bases and J lost 6 bases. The CDR3 sequence: CASGSGQGDEKLFF. CDR3 sequence (DNA): TGTGCTAGTGGTTCAGGACAGGGGGATGAAAAACTGTTTTTT.

The chain couples TRBV5-6 to TRBJ2-3; TRBD2 matches 11 bases. Germline lookup yields CDR1 SGHDT and CDR2 YYEEEE. This CDR3 region has 15 residues. The V and J ends lost 4 bases and 1 base, in that order; junction bases with no gene match: 2. CDR3 in DNA: TGTGCCAGCAGCAAACTAGCGGGAGGCACAGATACGCAGTATTTT. Translating gives CASSKLAGGTDTQYF.

The V gene is TRBV9, the J gene TRBJ1-6, with D possibly matching TRBD1 (5 bases). CDR3 size: 13 residues. Trimming removed 2 bases at V and 13 bases at J, with 13 bases between. From germline, CDR1 is SGDLS and CDR2 YYNGEE. The CDR3 is CASSVRDAFPLHF. In nucleotides, the CDR3 is TGTGCCAGCAGCGTCCGGGACGCATTTCCCCTCCACTTT. Full variable domain (rest looked up from reference TRBV9 and TRBJ1-6): DSGVTQTPKHLITATGQRVTLRCSPRSGDLSVYWYQQSLDQGLQFLIQYYNGEERAKGNILERFSAQQFPDLHSELNLSSLELGDSALYFCASSVRDAFPLHFGNGTRLTVT.

The genes are TRBV18 and TRBJ1-2; 8 bases align to TRBD1. This CDR3 has 15 amino acids. The germline V gene has CDR1 KGHSH and CDR2 LQKENI. V shed 5 bases and J 5 bases; nucleotides not matched to a gene: 10. The DNA for the CDR3 is TGTGCCAGCTCAGCCAGGACAGGGTTCAGTTATGGCTACACCTTC. It specifies CASSARTGFSYGYTF. The whole variable domain, filled in from reference TRBV18 and TRBJ1-2, reads NAGVMQNPRHLVRRRGQEARLRCSPMKGHSHVYWYRQLPEEGLKFMVYLQKENIIDESGMPKERFSAEFPKEGPSILRIQQVVRGDSAAYFCASSARTGFSYGYTFGSGTRLTVV.